The sequence of this T cell receptor (beta chain) was determined in a study of T cells in Graves' hyperthyroidism and ophthalmopathy. Each patient was aged 18 to 65 and had newly diagnosed hyperthyroidism of under 2 months' duration. Diagnostic decisions used clinical symptoms, serum thyroxine and TRAb, thyroid ultrasound and orbital computed tomography. 8.5 to 10 ml of fresh peripheral blood supplied the PBMCs. Findings and limits, study-wide: In blood, most of the thyroid clonotypes expanded above 0.001 were also present.

This CDR3 contains 15 residues. V was shortened by 2 bases and J by 4 bases, with 12 bases between the two germline ends. The germline gives CDR1 KGHSH, CDR2 LQKENI. What was amplified from RNA transcripts were TCR beta CDR3 regions. The study used the HTBI primer set for a first-round RT-PCR of the TCR CDR3. TCRdb re-analysed the multiplex PCR reads in MiXCR, keeping a single row per CDR3 protein. The data show approximately 210,000 distinct CDR3 sequences, about a sixth seen once. This clonotype was seen repeatedly, ten times or more. Its antigen is as yet unknown. The V call is TRBV18, the J call TRBJ2-1; D is possibly TRBD1 (6 bases). This receptor was taken from a man aged 50 to 60 with Graves' hyperthyroidism. The source material was blood. CDR3 region: CASSPKGTLYNEQFF. In DNA, the CDR3 is TGTGCCAGCTCACCAAAGGGGACACTATACAATGAGCAGTTCTTC.